This record covers a single TCR beta chain. CDR1 and CDR2 from the germline V gene are SGDLS and YYNGEE. Trimming left V 0 bases short and J 6 bases short, with 10 bases between. There are 13 residues in the CDR3. This record comes from a study of blood T cell repertoires in COVID-19. Study details: COVID-19 samples from acute and convalescent phases originated in the United States, Italy and Spain.

In the original analysis: Cell counts per sample came from amplifying reference gene primers. TCRdb's copy holds only in-frame clones and misses some; the assay was immunoSEQ multiplex PCR. That table is the source of V, J and clone size, and D and trimming were worked out from the DNA. The sample has approximately 94,000 clones, about nine tenths seen once; the top ten hold 3.9%. The source is a woman in her 50s in a cohort sampled during active COVID-19. Sequencing used peripheral blood. The V and J genes are TRBV9 and TRBJ2-7; D is uncertain. The DNA of the CDR3 is TGTGCCAGCAGCGTAGGATCAGGTCCCGAGCAGTACTTC. Residues: CASSVGSGPEQYF.